This T cell receptor beta chain was documented in a study of blood T cell repertoires in COVID-19 (TCRdb year 2020). Background for the entire study: Samples covering the acute and convalescent phases of COVID-19 were provided by collaborators in the United States, Italy and Spain. A freely available public database, intended as a resource for researchers studying the immune response to SARS-CoV-2, is where the repertoires were released. Samples were obtained from the ongoing ImmuneRACE study (first 160 participants) and from 1,200 or so subjects provided by 6 global collaborators. Subjects who had been exposed to COVID-19, were actively infected with it, or had recovered from it provided the deeply sampled blood TCRbeta repertoires that made up the dataset. The material from the prospective study consisted of cDNA or gDNA derived from T cells, B-cell-depleted T cells, or PBMCs. The sample metadata nearly always contained a de-identified subject ID, COVID-19 status, age in years and sex. Where available, HLA class I and class II types were obtained from metadata supplied by the sample provider rather than from assay-based typing. Overall study results and their limits: The quantity of clinical and demographic metadata differed by source and by participant and was supplied without curation.

TCRbeta CDR3 regions were amplified from genomic DNA by means of the immunoSEQ Assay, a bias-controlled multiplex PCR. The authors' analysis ran thus. The number of nucleated cells in each sample was estimated from the amplification of reference gene primers within the assay. To quantify the absolute abundance of each unique TCRbeta CDR3 rearrangement, sequence reads were collapsed and filtered. For each sample, productive Simpson clonality was calculated by taking the square root of Simpson's diversity index across productive rearrangements. TCRdb re-hosts the immuneACCESS table, in-frame sequences only. Its copies lack some clones; in the studies checked, an unresolved V gene accounts for under half of them, and the cause for the rest is not known. V and J calls plus clone size are reproduced from that table; the DNA served to infer D and trimming. This sample comprises about 120,000 clones, 90% of them detected only once. Approximately 3.9% of the sample is taken by the ten largest.

This clone was seen just once. There is no known antigen for this receptor. Base qualities are not provided; no much larger clone lies one nucleotide away. One collaborating source in Seattle enrolled patients while the patients were actively infected and followed the patients over time throughout the course of disease. Each collaborating institution followed its own protocols to collect whole blood in K2EDTA tubes. Collaborator samples were shipped for TCRbeta analysis as frozen whole blood, isolated PBMCs, or DNA extracted from either sample type. From cysteine to phenylalanine, the CDR3 is 18 amino acids long. Just CDR3 DNA is preserved here, 54 bases in frame from base 1. Taken from the germline V gene (reference sequence), the CDR1 and CDR2 loops are SGHNT and YYREEE. V has 4 bases trimmed and J has 0 bases trimmed; junction bases matching no gene number 9.

The chain uses TRBV5-4 and TRBJ2-6; 8 middle bases align to TRBD2. This receptor was identified in a woman between 55 and 75 years old with COVID-19, enrolled during active disease. The sample taken for sequencing was peripheral blood. Here is the DNA: TGTGCCAGCAGCCCCCCGGGGGGGGGAGCCTCTGGGGCCAACGTCCTGACTTTC. This encodes CASSPPGGGASGANVLTF.